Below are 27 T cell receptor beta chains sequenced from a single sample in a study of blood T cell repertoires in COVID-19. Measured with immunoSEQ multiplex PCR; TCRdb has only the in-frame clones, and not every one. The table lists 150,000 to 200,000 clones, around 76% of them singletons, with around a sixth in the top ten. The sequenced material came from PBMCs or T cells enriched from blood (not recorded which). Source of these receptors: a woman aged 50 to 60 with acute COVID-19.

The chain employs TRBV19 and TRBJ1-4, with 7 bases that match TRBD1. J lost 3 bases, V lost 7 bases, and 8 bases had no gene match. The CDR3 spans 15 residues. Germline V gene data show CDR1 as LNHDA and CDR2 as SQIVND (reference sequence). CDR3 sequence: CASTGQDPPNEKLFF. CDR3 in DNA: TGTGCCAGTACCGGACAGGACCCTCCTAATGAAAAACTGTTTTTT.

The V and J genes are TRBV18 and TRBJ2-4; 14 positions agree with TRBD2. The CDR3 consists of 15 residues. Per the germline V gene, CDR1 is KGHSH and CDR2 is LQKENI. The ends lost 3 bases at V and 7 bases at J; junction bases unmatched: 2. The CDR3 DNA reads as TGTGCCAGCTCACCGACTAGCGGGGGGGCTAACATTCAGTACTTC. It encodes CASSPTSGGANIQYF.

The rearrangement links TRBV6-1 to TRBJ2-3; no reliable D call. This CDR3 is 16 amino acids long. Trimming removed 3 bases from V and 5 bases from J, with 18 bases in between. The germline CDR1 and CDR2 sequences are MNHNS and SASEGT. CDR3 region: CASSDGGSILKDTQYF. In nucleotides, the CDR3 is TGTGCCAGCAGTGATGGTGGCTCGATTTTGAAAGATACGCAGTATTTT.

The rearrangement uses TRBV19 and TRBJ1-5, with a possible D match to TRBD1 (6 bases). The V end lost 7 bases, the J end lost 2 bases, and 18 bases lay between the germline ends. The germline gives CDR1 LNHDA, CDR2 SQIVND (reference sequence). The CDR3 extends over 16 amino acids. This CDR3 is CASTLSGGGGNQPQHF. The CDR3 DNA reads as TGTGCCAGTACCCTAAGCGGGGGGGGCGGCAATCAGCCCCAGCATTTT. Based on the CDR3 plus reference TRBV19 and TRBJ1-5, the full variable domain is DGGITQSPKYLFRKEGQNVTLSCEQNLNHDAMYWYRQDPGQGLRLIYYSQIVNDFQKGDIAEGYSVSREKKESFPLTVTSAQKNPTAFYLCASTLSGGGGNQPQHFGDGTRLSIL.

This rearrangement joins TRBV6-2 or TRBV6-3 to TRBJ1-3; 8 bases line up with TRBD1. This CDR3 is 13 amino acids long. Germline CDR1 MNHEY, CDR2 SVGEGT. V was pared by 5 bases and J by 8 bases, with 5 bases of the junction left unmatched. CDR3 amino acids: CASSVTGEDTIYF. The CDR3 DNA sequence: TGTGCCAGCAGTGTGACAGGGGAAGACACCATATATTTT.

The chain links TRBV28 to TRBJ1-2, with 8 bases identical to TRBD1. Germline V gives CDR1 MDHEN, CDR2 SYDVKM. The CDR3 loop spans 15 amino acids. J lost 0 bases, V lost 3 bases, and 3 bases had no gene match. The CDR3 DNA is TGTGCCAGCAGTTTCGGACAGGGCTCTAACTATGGCTACACCTTC. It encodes CASSFGQGSNYGYTF.

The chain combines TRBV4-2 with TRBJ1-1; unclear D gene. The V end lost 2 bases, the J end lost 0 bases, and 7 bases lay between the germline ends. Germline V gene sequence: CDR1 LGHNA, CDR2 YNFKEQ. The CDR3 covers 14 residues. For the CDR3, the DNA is TGTGCCAGCAGCCAATTTGACATGAACACTGAAGCTTTCTTT. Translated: CASSQFDMNTEAFF.

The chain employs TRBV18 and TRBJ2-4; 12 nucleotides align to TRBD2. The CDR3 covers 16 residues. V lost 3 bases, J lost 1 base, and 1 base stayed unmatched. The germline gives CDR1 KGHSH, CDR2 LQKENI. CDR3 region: CASSPGLAGAKNIQYF. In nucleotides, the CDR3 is TGTGCCAGCTCACCCGGACTAGCGGGGGCCAAAAACATTCAGTACTTC.

The CDR3, as DNA: TGCGCCAGCCGACTAGCGGGGAAGACCGGGGAGCTGTTTTTT. Encoded protein: CASRLAGKTGELFF. The chain joins TRBV10-2 to TRBJ2-2, with 11 bases matching TRBD2. Germline lookup yields CDR1 WSHSY and CDR2 SAAADI. The CDR3 is made up of 14 amino acids. V gave up 8 bases and J gave up 5 bases; unmatched junction bases: 4.

CDR3 nucleotide sequence: TGTGCCAGCTCACCATCTAGTGTATACCAAGAGACCCAGTACTTC. Its protein is CASSPSSVYQETQYF. This rearrangement joins TRBV18 to TRBJ2-5; no definite D call. Germline CDR1 is KGHSH and CDR2 is LQKENI. This CDR3 comprises 15 residues. V was trimmed by 2 bases and J by 0 bases, leaving 10 bases between them.

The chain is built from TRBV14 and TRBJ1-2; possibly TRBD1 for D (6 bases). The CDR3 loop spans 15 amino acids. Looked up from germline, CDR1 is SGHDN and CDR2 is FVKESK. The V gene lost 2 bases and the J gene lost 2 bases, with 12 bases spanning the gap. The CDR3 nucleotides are TGTGCCAGCAGCCAAAGGACAGCTGCGAACTATGGCTACACCTTC. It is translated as CASSQRTAANYGYTF.

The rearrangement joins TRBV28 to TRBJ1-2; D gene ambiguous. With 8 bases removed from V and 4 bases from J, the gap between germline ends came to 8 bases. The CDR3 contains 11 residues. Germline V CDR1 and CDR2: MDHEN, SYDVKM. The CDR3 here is CASSTFYGYTF. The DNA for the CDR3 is TGTGCCAGCTCTACCTTCTATGGCTACACCTTC.

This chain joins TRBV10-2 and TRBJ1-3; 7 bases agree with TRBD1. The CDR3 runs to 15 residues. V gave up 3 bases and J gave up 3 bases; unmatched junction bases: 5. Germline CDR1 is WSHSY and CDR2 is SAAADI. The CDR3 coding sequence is TGCGCCAGCAGTGACCTGACAGGGATTGGAAACACCATATATTTT. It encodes CASSDLTGIGNTIYF.

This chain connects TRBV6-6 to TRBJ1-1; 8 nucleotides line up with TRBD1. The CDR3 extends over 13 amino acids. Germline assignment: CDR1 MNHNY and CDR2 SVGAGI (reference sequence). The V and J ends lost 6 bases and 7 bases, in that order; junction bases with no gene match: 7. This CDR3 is CASSYPGTGEAFF. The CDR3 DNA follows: TGTGCCAGCAGCTACCCCGGGACAGGTGAAGCTTTCTTT.

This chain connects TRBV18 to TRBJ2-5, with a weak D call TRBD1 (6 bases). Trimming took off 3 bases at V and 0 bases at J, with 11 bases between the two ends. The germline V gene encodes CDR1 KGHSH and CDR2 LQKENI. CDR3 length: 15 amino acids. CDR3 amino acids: CASSPDRTYQETQYF. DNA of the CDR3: TGTGCCAGCTCACCGGACAGAACCTACCAAGAGACCCAGTACTTC.

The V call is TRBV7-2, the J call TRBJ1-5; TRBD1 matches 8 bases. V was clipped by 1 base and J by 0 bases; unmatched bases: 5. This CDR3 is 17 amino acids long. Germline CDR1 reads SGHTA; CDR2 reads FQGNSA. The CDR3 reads CASSLGQGAHSNQPQHF. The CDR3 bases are TGTGCCAGCAGCTTAGGGCAGGGGGCACATAGCAATCAGCCCCAGCATTTT.

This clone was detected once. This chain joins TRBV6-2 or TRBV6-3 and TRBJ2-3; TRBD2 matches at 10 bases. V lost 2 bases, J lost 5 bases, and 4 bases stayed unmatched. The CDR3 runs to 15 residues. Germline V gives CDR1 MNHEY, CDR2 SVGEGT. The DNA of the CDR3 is TGTGCCAGCAGTTACCTAGCGGGGGTCGGAGATACGCAGTATTTT. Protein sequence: CASSYLAGVGDTQYF.

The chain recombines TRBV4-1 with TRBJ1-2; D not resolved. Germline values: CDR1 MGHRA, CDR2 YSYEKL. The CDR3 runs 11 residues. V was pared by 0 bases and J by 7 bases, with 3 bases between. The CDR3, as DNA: TGCGCCAGCAGCCAAGACGGTGGCTACACCTTC. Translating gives CASSQDGGYTF.

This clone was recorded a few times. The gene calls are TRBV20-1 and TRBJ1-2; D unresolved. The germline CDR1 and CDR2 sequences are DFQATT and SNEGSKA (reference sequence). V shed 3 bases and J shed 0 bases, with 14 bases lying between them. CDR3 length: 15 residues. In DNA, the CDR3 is TGCAGTGCTAGTGGCTCGGGAGCCACTAACTATGGCTACACCTTC. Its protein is CSASGSGATNYGYTF.

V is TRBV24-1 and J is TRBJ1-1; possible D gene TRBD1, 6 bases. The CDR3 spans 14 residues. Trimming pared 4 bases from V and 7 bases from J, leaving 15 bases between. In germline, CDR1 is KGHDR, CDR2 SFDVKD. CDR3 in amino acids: CATSETGNLIEAFF. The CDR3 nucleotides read TGTGCCACCAGTGAGACAGGCAACCTTATTGAAGCTTTCTTT.

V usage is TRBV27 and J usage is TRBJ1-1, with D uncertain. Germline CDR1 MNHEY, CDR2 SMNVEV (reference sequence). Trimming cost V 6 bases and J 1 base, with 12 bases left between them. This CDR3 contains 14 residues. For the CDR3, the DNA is TGTGCCAGCAGCAAAGTCGCCGGGAACACTGAAGCTTTCTTT. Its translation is CASSKVAGNTEAFF.

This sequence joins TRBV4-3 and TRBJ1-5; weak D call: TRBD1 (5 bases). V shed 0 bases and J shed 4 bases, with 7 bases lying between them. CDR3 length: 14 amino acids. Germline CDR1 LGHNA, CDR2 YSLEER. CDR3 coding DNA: TGCGCCAGCAGCCAAGATCGGGGGAATCAGCCCCAGCATTTT. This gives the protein CASSQDRGNQPQHF.

CDR3 DNA: TGTGCCATCAGTGGAAAGGAGGGACAGGGCAATTCACCCCTCCACTTT. It translates to CAISGKEGQGNSPLHF. The V call is TRBV10-3, the J call TRBJ1-6; 9 bases are a match to TRBD1. There are 16 residues in the CDR3. J gave up 7 bases and V 4 bases, and 8 bases lay outside the gene matches. Germline V gene sequence: CDR1 ENHRY, CDR2 SYGVKD.

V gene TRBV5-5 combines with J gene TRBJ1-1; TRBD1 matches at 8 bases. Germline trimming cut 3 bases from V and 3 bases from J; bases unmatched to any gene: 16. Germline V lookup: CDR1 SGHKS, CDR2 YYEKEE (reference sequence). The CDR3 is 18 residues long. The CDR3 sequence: CASSSGWTGKEQDTEAFF. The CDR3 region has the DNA TGTGCCAGCAGCTCCGGATGGACAGGGAAGGAGCAGGACACTGAAGCTTTCTTT.

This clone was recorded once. The CDR3 here is CASSLDQGRSTEAFF. CDR3 nucleotide sequence: TGTGCCAGCAGCTTAGACCAGGGGCGGAGCACTGAAGCTTTCTTT. The rearrangement links TRBV7-9 to TRBJ1-1; D may be TRBD1 (6 bases). V lost 1 base to trimming and J lost 4 bases, with 13 bases between them. CDR1 SEHNR and CDR2 FQNEAQ come from the germline V gene (reference sequence). The CDR3 runs to 15 residues.

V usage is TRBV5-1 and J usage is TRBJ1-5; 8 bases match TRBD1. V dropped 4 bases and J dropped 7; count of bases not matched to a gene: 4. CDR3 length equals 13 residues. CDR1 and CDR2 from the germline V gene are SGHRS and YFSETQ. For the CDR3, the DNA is TGCGCCAGCAGCGCTTCAGGGGGCCAGCCCCAGCATTTT. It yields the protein CASSASGGQPQHF.

The CDR3 DNA follows: TGTGCCTGGGACTATGGACAGGGCTATGGCTACACCTTC. It specifies CAWDYGQGYGYTF. The chain carries TRBV30 and TRBJ1-2; 8 positions agree with TRBD1. With 5 bases clipped from V and 4 bases from J, the junction kept 6 bases outside the gene matches. CDR1 and CDR2 from the germline V gene are GTSNPN and SVGIG (reference sequence). The CDR3 runs 13 residues.